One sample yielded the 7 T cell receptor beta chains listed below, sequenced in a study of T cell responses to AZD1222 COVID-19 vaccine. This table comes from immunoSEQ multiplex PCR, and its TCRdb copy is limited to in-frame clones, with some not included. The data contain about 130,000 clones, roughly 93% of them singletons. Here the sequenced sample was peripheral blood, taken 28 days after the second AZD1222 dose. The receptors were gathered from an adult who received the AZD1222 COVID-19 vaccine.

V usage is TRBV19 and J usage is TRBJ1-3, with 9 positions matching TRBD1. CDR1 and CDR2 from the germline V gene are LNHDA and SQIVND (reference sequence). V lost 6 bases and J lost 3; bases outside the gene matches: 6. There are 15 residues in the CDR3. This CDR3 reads CASRLGQGHGNTIYF. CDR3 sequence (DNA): TGTGCCAGTAGACTAGGACAGGGGCATGGAAACACCATATATTTT.

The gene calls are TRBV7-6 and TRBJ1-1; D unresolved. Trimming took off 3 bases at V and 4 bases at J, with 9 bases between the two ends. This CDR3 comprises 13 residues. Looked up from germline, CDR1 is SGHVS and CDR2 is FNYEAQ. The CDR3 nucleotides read TGTGCCAGCAGCTTTGGTGTGCTCACTGAAGCTTTCTTT. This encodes CASSFGVLTEAFF.

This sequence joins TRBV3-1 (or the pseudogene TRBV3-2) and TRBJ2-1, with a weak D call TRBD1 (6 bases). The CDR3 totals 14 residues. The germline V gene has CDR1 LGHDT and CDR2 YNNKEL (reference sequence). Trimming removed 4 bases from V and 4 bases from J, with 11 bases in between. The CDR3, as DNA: TGTGCCAGCAGCCCGCTAAGGGGGTACAATGAGCAGTTCTTC. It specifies CASSPLRGYNEQFF.

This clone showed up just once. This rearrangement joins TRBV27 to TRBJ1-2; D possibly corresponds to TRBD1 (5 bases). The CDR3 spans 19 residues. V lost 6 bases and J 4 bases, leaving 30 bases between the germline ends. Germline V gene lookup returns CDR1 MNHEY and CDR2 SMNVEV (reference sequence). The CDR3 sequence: CASSLRTGKGRGWGYGYTF. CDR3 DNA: TGTGCCAGCAGCCTCCGTACAGGAAAAGGGAGGGGTTGGGGCTATGGCTACACCTTC.

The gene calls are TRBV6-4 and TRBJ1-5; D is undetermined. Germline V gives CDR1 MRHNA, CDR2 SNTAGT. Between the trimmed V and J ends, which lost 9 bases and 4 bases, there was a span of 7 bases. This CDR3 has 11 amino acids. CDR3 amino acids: CARPGNQPQHF. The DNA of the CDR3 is TGTGCCAGACCGGGTAATCAGCCCCAGCATTTT.

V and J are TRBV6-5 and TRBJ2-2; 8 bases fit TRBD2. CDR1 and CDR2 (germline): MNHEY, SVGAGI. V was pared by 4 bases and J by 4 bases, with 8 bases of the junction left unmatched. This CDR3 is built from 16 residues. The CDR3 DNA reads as TGTGCCAGCAGTTCACTTATAGCGGGACCCACCGGGGAGCTGTTTTTT. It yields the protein CASSSLIAGPTGELFF.

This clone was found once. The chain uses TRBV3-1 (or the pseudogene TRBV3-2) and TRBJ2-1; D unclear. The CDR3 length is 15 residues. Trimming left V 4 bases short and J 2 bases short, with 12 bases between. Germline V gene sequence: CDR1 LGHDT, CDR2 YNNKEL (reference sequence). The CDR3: CASSLTVFAYNEQFF. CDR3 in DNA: TGTGCCAGCAGCCTCACCGTTTTTGCCTACAATGAGCAGTTCTTC.